A single sample gave rise to the 18 T cell receptor beta chains below, sequenced in a study of blood T cell repertoires in COVID-19. The table came from immunoSEQ multiplex PCR; TCRdb's copy has only in-frame clones and leaves some out. The sample has roughly 140,000 clones; 84% are singletons. The sequenced sample consisted of PBMCs or T cells enriched from blood (not recorded which). All receptors derive from a woman in her 50s who had been exposed to COVID-19.

The chain is built from TRBV15 and TRBJ1-2, with a weak D call TRBD1 (5 bases). V was pared by 3 bases and J by 8 bases, with 16 bases between. In germline, CDR1 is LNHNV, CDR2 YYDKDF (reference sequence). The CDR3 consists of 14 residues. CDR3 in DNA: TGTGCCACCAGCAGCCAGGGAGGGGCCTCGGGCTACACCTTC. Translating it yields CATSSQGGASGYTF. Combining the CDR3 with reference TRBV15 and TRBJ1-2 gives the whole variable domain DAMVIQNPRYQVTQFGKPVTLSCSQTLNHNVMYWYQQKSSQAPKLLFHYYDKDFNNEADTPDNFQSRRPNTSFCFLDIRSPGLGDTAMYLCATSSQGGASGYTFGSGTRLTVV.

The chain combines TRBV18 with TRBJ2-2; D perhaps matches TRBD1 (7 bases). CDR3 length: 16 amino acids. Trimming took 0 bases from V and 3 from J, leaving 11 bases between them. Germline V gene data show CDR1 as KGHSH and CDR2 as LQKENI. Here the CDR3 reads CASSPPTGRYTGELFF. In DNA, the CDR3 is TGTGCCAGCTCACCACCGACAGGGAGGTACACCGGGGAGCTGTTTTTT.

V gene TRBV10-3 combines with J gene TRBJ1-1, with D unresolved. Trimming took off 7 bases at V and 1 base at J, with 10 bases between the two ends. Germline assignment: CDR1 ENHRY and CDR2 SYGVKD. The CDR3 spans 13 residues. The CDR3 loop reads CAINPNKNTEAFF. The CDR3 DNA sequence: TGTGCCATCAATCCCAACAAGAACACTGAAGCTTTCTTT.

The chain links TRBV7-3 to TRBJ1-2; D unclear. V was trimmed by 5 bases and J by 7 bases, leaving 11 bases between them. The CDR3 has 12 residues. CDR1 is SGHTA and CDR2 is FQGTGA in the germline V gene. The CDR3 sequence is CASSPPSGGYTF. The CDR3 coding sequence is TGTGCCAGCAGCCCCCCGTCGGGTGGCTACACCTTC. The full variable domain, rest sourced from reference TRBV7-3 and TRBJ1-2, is GAGVSQTPSNKVTEKGKYVELRCDPISGHTALYWYRQSLGQGPEFLIYFQGTGAADDSGLPNDRFFAVRPEGSVSTLKIQRTERGDSAVYLCASSPPSGGYTFGSGTRLTVV.

There are a few counts of this clone. The chain joins TRBV9 to TRBJ1-4; TRBD1 is a possible D gene (5 bases). Trimming stripped 4 bases from V and 4 bases from J, with 14 bases between. Germline lookup yields CDR1 SGDLS and CDR2 YYNGEE. CDR3 length equals 15 residues. In DNA form, the CDR3 reads TGTGCCAGCAGCAGAGGTGACAGCAATAATGAAAAACTGTTTTTT. This translates into CASSRGDSNNEKLFF.

The chain recombines TRBV12-5 with TRBJ1-2, with D perhaps TRBD1 (6 bases). CDR3 length: 16 residues. Germline V gene lookup returns CDR1 LGHNT and CDR2 FRNRAP. V was shortened by 5 bases and J by 6 bases, with 22 bases between the two germline ends. Written as DNA, the CDR3 is TGTGCTAGTGGTCCCCCCGTCGCTACAGGGCTGGATGGCTACACCTTC. Translating it yields CASGPPVATGLDGYTF. Complete variable domain (other parts from reference TRBV12-5 and TRBJ1-2): DARVTQTPRHKVTEMGQEVTMRCQPILGHNTVFWYRQTMMQGLELLAYFRNRAPLDDSGMPKDRFSAEMPDATLATLKIQPSEPRDSAVYFCASGPPVATGLDGYTFGSGTRLTVV.

The rearrangement links TRBV29-1 to TRBJ2-7, with 10 bases aligning to TRBD1. This CDR3 is built from 14 residues. V lost 7 bases and J lost 9; bases outside the gene matches: 15. Germline V CDR1 and CDR2: SQVTM, ANQGSEA. Here the CDR3 reads CSAQTGTGDDAQYF. The CDR3 DNA sequence: TGCAGCGCCCAGACCGGGACAGGGGATGATGCGCAGTACTTC.

This chain uses TRBV21-1 with TRBJ1-5. TRBV21-1 is termed a pseudogene. The CDR3 sequence is 15 residues long. CDR3 sequence (DNA): TGTGCCAGCAGCAAAAAGGGCGGGGGGCAAGGGCCCCAGCATTTT. Translating gives CASSKKGGGQGPQHF.

The chain uses TRBV4-3 and TRBJ2-6; D possibly corresponds to TRBD1 (5 bases). CDR3 length equals 16 residues. Germline V gene lookup returns CDR1 LGHNA and CDR2 YSLEER. V was shortened by 0 bases and J by 0 bases, with 6 bases between the two germline ends. CDR3 sequence: CASSQDQGSGANVLTF. The CDR3 DNA is TGCGCCAGCAGCCAAGATCAGGGCTCTGGGGCCAACGTCCTGACTTTC.

This chain links TRBV7-9 with TRBJ2-3; D gene uncertain. V was shortened by 1 base and J by 10 bases, with 9 bases between the two germline ends. The CDR3 spans 12 residues. CDR1 is SEHNR, CDR2 FQNEAQ, per germline (reference sequence). The CDR3 spells CASSLDRSAQYF. CDR3 coding DNA: TGTGCCAGCAGCTTAGACCGATCAGCGCAGTATTTT.

This chain links TRBV7-9 with TRBJ1-2, with D maybe TRBD1 (5 bases). This CDR3 has 14 residues. V gave up 1 base and J gave up 7 bases, with 13 bases separating them. Per the germline V gene, CDR1 is SEHNR and CDR2 is FQNEAQ (reference sequence). CDR3 sequence (DNA): TGTGCCAGCAGCTTAGATATCAGGGAATCTGGCTACACCTTC. This sequence encodes CASSLDIRESGYTF.

The CDR3 sequence is CASSLEGLAGGETQYF. The CDR3 region has the DNA TGTGCCAGCAGCTTAGAGGGACTAGCGGGGGGAGAGACCCAGTACTTC. V gene TRBV7-9 combines with J gene TRBJ2-5, with 15 bases identical to TRBD2. The ends lost 1 base at V and 4 bases at J; junction bases unmatched: 1. The CDR3 length is 16 residues. Germline values: CDR1 SEHNR, CDR2 FQNEAQ (reference sequence).

J is TRBJ1-3 and V is TRBV7-9, with a weak D call TRBD1 (6 bases). Trimming pared 5 bases from V and 2 bases from J, leaving 19 bases between. Germline CDR1 reads SEHNR; CDR2 reads FQNEAQ (reference sequence). This CDR3 has 17 residues. The CDR3 DNA sequence: TGTGCCAGCAGCCCCCCCCCAGGGGTAAGGCCTGGAAACACCATATATTTT. Its translation is CASSPPPGVRPGNTIYF.

The chain couples TRBV25-1 to TRBJ1-1, with D unresolved. V lost 6 bases to trimming and J lost 3 bases, with 11 bases between them. Per the germline V gene, CDR1 is MGHDK and CDR2 is SYGVNS. This CDR3 is built from 13 residues. The chain's CDR3 is CASSLYGYTEAFF. For the CDR3, the DNA is TGTGCCAGCAGCCTATACGGGTACACTGAAGCTTTCTTT. Variable domain in full (rest from reference TRBV25-1 and TRBJ1-1): EADIYQTPRYLVIGTGKKITLECSQTMGHDKMYWYQQDPGMELHLIHYSYGVNSTEKGDLSSESTVSRIRTEHFPLTLESARPSHTSQYLCASSLYGYTEAFFGQGTRLTVV.

The V and J genes are TRBV2 and TRBJ1-1, with a weak D call TRBD1 (6 bases). Trimming removed 1 base at V and 7 bases at J, with 10 bases between. In germline, CDR1 is SNHLY, CDR2 FYNNEI. The CDR3 has 13 amino acids. CDR3 region: CASSEVGGIEAFF. The CDR3 DNA reads as TGTGCCAGCAGTGAAGTAGGGGGAATTGAAGCTTTCTTT.

The V gene is TRBV7-3, the J gene TRBJ1-1; D unresolved. The CDR3 runs to 18 residues. CDR1 is SGHTA, CDR2 FQGTGA, per germline. Deletions cut 1 base from V and 0 bases from J, with 18 bases between. CDR3 DNA: TGTGCCAGCAGCTTAAGGCCCTTCGATCAAACCATGAACACTGAAGCTTTCTTT. Its protein is CASSLRPFDQTMNTEAFF.

The chain recombines TRBV9 with TRBJ1-6; D perhaps matches TRBD1 (6 bases). CDR3 size: 15 residues. Trimming took 3 bases from V and 5 from J, leaving 12 bases between them. The V gene's germline CDR1 is SGDLS and CDR2 YYNGEE. CDR3 nucleotides: TGTGCCAGCAGCGAATCGACAGGACATAATTCACCCCTCCACTTT. Translation gives CASSESTGHNSPLHF.

The genes are TRBV24-1 and TRBJ2-1; 12 nucleotides agree with TRBD1. Trimming removed 7 bases from V and 7 bases from J; junction bases left unmatched: 4. The CDR3 is 14 residues long. Germline V gene sequence: CDR1 KGHDR, CDR2 SFDVKD. CDR3 amino acids: CATRGQGASNEQFF. CDR3 bases: TGTGCCACCAGGGGACAGGGGGCGAGTAATGAGCAGTTCTTC.